This T cell receptor beta chain derives from a study of patients and donors after allogeneic stem cell transplantation. TCRdb independently ran MiXCR on the RT-PCR reads; one entry per CDR3 protein. The sample shows tens of thousands of distinct CDR3 sequences, around 46% of them seen only once. The CDR3 extends over 15 amino acids. CDR1 is SGHTA and CDR2 is FQGNSA in the germline V gene. The germline V and J ends were trimmed by 2 bases and 4 bases, with 14 bases remaining between them. The material sequenced was blood, either unsorted or a sorted T cell fraction (not recorded which). The chain joins TRBV7-2 to TRBJ2-5; tentatively, D is TRBD2 (6 bases). The TCR originated in a human donor who was either an allogeneic HSCT recipient or a stem cell or donor lymphocyte infusion donor (not recorded which). It is not recorded whose cells these are; they may come from a transplant donor. Here the CDR3 DNA reads TGTGCCAGCAGCTTAAGTCCGGGAGTTGGAGAGACCCAGTACTTC. Translated: CASSLSPGVGETQYF.